The T cell receptor (beta chain) described here comes from a study of blood T cells in healthy people across ages. Study context: There was about one barcoded beta molecule captured by template switching per two T cells.

CDR1 is SGHNT, CDR2 YENEEA, per germline. Trimming removed 6 bases at V and 3 bases at J, with 18 bases between. This CDR3 comprises 15 residues. Per sample, at least 6 micrograms of total RNA were extracted. Alongside a J-beta primer mix, a sample-barcoded 5' primer served in a second PCR lasting roughly 7 to 12 cycles. Each CDR3 protein is one row after TCRdb ran MiXCR on the 5' RACE reads. In the table there are about 1.4 million distinct CDR3 sequences, around 55% of which are singletons. Note on this clonotype: Its matching antigen is unknown.

Study findings and constraints: Researchers said unsorted PBMCs prevented a conclusive naive versus antigen-experienced comparison. A roughly linear age-dependent decrease characterized TCR beta diversity per million T cells.

The chain has TRBV11-3 and TRBJ2-7; D possibly corresponds to TRBD2 (6 bases). The specimen sequenced was blood. The clonotype originates from a young man in good health. The CDR3 region is CASSPGGASVYEQYF. CDR3 DNA sequence: TGTGCCAGCAGTCCAGGCGGGGCAAGTGTCTACGAGCAGTACTTC.